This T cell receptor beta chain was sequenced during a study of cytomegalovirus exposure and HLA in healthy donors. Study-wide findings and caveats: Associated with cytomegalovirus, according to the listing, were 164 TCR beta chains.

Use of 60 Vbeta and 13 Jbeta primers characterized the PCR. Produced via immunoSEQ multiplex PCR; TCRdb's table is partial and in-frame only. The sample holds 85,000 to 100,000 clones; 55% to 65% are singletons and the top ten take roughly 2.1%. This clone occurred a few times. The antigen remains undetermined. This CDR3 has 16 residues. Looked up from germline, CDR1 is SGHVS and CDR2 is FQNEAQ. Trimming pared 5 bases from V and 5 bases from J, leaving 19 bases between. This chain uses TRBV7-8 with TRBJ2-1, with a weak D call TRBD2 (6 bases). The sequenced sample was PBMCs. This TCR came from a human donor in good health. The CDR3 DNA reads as TGTGCCAGCAGCCCGGGGGTGAGGGTGGGAAACAATGAGCAGTTCTTC. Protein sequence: CASSPGVRVGNNEQFF.